This T cell receptor beta chain was captured in a study of T cell repertoires in cytomegalovirus infection. Study-level background: Through public TCR beta signatures, both CMV infection and matching HLA type were indicated.

One entry per CDR3 protein, called by TCRdb with MiXCR from the reads. This sample yields about 260,000 distinct CDR3 sequences, of which approximately 9.2% are seen a single time; more than 12% belongs to the top ten. Study-wide results and caveats: Summed public TCR beta family frequency identified CMV carriers bearing the relevant HLA.

V shed 2 bases and J shed 6 bases, with 19 bases lying between them. The germline V gene encodes CDR1 SEHNR and CDR2 FQNEAQ (reference sequence). The CDR3 contains 16 residues. This clonotype was recorded many times. The antigen is undetermined. The clonotype originates from a human donor in good health (CMV status not recorded). Some clones in this sample may be carry-over from other donors' samples. The V and J genes are TRBV7-9 and TRBJ1-2; tentative D call: TRBD1 (6 bases). Specimen: PBMCs. CDR3 in amino acids: CASSLSRGGFQNGYTF. The CDR3, as DNA: TGTGCCAGCAGCTTATCCAGAGGGGGATTTCAGAATGGCTACACCTTC.